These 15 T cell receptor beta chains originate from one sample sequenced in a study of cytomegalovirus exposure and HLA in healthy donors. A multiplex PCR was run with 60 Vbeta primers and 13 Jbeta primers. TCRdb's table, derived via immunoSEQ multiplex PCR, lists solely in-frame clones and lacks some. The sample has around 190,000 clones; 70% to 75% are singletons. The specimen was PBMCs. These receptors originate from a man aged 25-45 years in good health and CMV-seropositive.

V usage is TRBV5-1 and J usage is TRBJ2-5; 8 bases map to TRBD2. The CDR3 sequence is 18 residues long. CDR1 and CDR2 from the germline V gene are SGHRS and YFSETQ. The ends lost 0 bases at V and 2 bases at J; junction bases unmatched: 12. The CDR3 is CASSLVGASGLSQETQYF. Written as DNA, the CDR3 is TGCGCCAGCAGCTTGGTTGGCGCTAGCGGGCTTTCTCAAGAGACCCAGTACTTC. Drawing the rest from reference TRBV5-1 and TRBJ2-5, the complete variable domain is KAGVTQTPRYLIKTRGQQVTLSCSPISGHRSVSWYQQTPGQGLQFLFEYFSETQRNKGNFPGRFSGRQFSNSRSEMNVSTLELGDSALYLCASSLVGASGLSQETQYFGPGTRLLVL.

The CDR3 DNA follows: TGTGCCAGCAGCCCGCGGGACAGGACCTACGAGCAGTACTTC. It yields the protein CASSPRDRTYEQYF. V is TRBV7-9 and J is TRBJ2-7, with TRBD1 matching 8 bases. Germline V lookup: CDR1 SEHNR, CDR2 FQNEAQ (reference sequence). Trimming at V came to 5 bases and at J to 2 bases, leaving 5 bases not matched to a gene. The CDR3 contains 14 residues.

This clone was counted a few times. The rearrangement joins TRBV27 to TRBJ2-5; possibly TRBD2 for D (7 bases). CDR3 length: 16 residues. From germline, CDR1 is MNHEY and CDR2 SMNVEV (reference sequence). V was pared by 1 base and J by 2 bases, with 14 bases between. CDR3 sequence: CASSLWGGRLQETQYF. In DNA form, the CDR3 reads TGTGCCAGCAGTTTATGGGGGGGCAGGCTTCAAGAGACCCAGTACTTC.

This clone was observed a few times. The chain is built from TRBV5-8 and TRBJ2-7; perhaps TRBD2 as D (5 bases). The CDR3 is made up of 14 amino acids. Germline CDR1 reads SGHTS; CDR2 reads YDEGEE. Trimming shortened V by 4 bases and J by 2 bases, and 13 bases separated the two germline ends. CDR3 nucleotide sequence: TGTGCCAGCAGCCCGGGTTGGGAGCCCTACGAGCAGTACTTC. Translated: CASSPGWEPYEQYF.

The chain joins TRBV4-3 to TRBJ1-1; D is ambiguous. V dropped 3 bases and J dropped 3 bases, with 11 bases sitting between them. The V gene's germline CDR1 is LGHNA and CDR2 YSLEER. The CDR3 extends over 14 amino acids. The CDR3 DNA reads TGCGCCAGCAGCCATCTCGCCGGGGACACTGAAGCTTTCTTT. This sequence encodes CASSHLAGDTEAFF.

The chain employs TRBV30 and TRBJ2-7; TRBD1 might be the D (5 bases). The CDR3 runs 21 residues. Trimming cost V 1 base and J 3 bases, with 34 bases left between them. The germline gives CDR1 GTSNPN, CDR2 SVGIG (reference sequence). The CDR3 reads CAWSGLGAQLGLPVSVYEQYF. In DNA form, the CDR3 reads TGTGCCTGGAGTGGGTTAGGGGCCCAGTTGGGTCTACCCGTGAGTGTCTACGAGCAGTACTTC.

The CDR3 coding sequence is TGTGCCAGCAGCCCCGCCGGCGGGACCCAGTACTTC. This encodes CASSPAGGTQYF. This sequence joins TRBV7-9 and TRBJ2-5; D ambiguous. The CDR3 loop spans 12 amino acids. Germline V gives CDR1 SEHNR, CDR2 FQNEAQ (reference sequence). The ends were cut back, 5 bases at V and 7 bases at J, with 11 bases in the middle. Based on the CDR3 plus reference TRBV7-9 and TRBJ2-5, the full variable domain is DTGVSQNPRHKITKRGQNVTFRCDPISEHNRLYWYRQTLGQGPEFLTYFQNEAQLEKSRLLSDRFSAERPKGSFSTLEIQRTEQGDSAMYLCASSPAGGTQYFGPGTRLLVL.

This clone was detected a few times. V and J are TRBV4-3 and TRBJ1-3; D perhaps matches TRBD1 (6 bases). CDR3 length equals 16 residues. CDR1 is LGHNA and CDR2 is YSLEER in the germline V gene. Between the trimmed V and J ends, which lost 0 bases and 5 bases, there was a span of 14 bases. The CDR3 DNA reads TGCGCCAGCAGCCAAGATAGGCTGGGGGCTAGAAACACCATATATTTT. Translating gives CASSQDRLGARNTIYF.

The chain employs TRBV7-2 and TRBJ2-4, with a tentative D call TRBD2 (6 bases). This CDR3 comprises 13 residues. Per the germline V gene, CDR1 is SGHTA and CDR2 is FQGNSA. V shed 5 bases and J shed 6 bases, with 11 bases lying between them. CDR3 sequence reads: CASSRDWRNIQYF. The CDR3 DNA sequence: TGTGCCAGCAGCCGGGACTGGCGAAACATTCAGTACTTC.

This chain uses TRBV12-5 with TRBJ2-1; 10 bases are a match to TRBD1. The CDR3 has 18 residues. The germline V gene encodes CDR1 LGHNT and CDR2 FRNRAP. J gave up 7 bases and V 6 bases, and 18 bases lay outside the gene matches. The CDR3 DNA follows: TGTGCTAGTGGCCCGACAGGGGGCGGGCTAGCGAGTGGGAATGAGCAGTTCTTC. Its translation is CASGPTGGGLASGNEQFF.

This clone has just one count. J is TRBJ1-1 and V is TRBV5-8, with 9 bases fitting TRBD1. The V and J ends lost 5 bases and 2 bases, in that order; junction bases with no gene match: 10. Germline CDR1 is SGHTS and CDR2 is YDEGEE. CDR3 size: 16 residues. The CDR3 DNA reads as TGTGCCAGCAGTTCTCGACAGGGGGTTCCCAACACTGAAGCTTTCTTT. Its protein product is CASSSRQGVPNTEAFF.

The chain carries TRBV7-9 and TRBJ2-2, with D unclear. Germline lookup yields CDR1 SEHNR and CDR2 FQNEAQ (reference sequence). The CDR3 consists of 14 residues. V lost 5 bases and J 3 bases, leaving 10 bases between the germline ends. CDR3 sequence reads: CASSHRTDTGELFF. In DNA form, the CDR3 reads TGTGCCAGCAGCCACCGTACAGACACCGGGGAGCTGTTTTTT.

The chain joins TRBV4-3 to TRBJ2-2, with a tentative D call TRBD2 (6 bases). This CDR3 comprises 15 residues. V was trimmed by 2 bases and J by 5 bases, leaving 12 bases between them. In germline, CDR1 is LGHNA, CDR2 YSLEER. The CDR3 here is CASSQRDSRTGELFF. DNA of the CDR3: TGCGCCAGCAGCCAACGGGACTCCCGAACCGGGGAGCTGTTTTTT.

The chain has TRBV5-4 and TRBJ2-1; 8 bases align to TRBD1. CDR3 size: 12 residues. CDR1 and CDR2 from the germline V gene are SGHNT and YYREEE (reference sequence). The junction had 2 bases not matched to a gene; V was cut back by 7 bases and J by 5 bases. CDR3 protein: CASGQGNNEQFF. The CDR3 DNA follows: TGTGCCAGCGGACAGGGCAACAATGAGCAGTTCTTC.

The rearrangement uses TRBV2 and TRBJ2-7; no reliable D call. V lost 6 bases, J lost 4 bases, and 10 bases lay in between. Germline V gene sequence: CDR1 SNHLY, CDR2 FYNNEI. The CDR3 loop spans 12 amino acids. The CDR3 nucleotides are TGTGCCAGCAGAGCCGAGGTGTACGAGCAGTACTTC. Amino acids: CASRAEVYEQYF. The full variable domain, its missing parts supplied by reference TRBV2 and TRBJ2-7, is EPEVTQTPSHQVTQMGQEVILRCVPISNHLYFYWYRQILGQKVEFLVSFYNNEISEKSEIFDDQFSVERPDGSNFTLKIRSTKLEDSAMYFCASRAEVYEQYFGPGTRLTVT.